Listed here are 27 T cell receptor beta chains from one sample, sequenced in a study of cytomegalovirus exposure and HLA in healthy donors. Primers: 60 Vbeta forward and 13 Jbeta reverse. Clones were read by immunoSEQ multiplex PCR, and TCRdb kept only the in-frame ones, dropping some. The sample includes roughly 87,000 clones, 70% to 80% of them seen just once. Specimen: PBMCs. These receptors came from a woman aged 40 to 50 in good health and CMV-seropositive.

With respect to this clone: A junction end diverges from the germline sequence, so it may reflect a read error. The V and J genes are TRBV30 and TRBJ1-1, with D possibly being TRBD1 (6 bases). Germline V gene lookup returns CDR1 GTSNPN and CDR2 SVGIG (reference sequence). This CDR3 has 12 amino acids. CDR3 loop: CARRGGDTEAFF. The CDR3 DNA reads as TGTGCCCGGAGAGGGGGGGACACTGAAGCTTTCTTT.

V is TRBV7-2 and J is TRBJ2-3, with D possibly being TRBD1 (5 bases). Germline CDR1 SGHTA, CDR2 FQGNSA. V lost 1 base, J lost 8 bases, and 19 bases lay in between. The CDR3 runs to 16 residues. Here the CDR3 DNA reads TGTGCCAGCAGCTTAGGGGGCCCGGGCCGGATAGGTACGCAGTATTTT. This codes for CASSLGGPGRIGTQYF.

This clone has just a few counts. The J gene is TRBJ2-5, the V gene TRBV5-6, with 8 bases lining up with TRBD1. The CDR3 contains 17 residues. Germline V lookup: CDR1 SGHDT, CDR2 YYEEEE. V trimming: 4 bases; J trimming: 5 bases; junction bases outside the gene matches: 16. The CDR3 spells CASSRMNDRGPRETQYF. The DNA of the CDR3 is TGTGCCAGCAGCCGCATGAATGACAGGGGACCTAGGGAGACCCAGTACTTC.

This CDR3 is CASSPQGAGNTEAFF. CDR3 nucleotides: TGTGCCAGCAGTCCACAGGGGGCAGGGAACACTGAAGCTTTCTTT. The chain carries TRBV6-5 and TRBJ1-1; 9 bases line up with TRBD1. CDR3 size: 15 residues. The V segment lost 5 bases and the J segment 1 base; nucleotides outside the gene matches: 5. Germline CDR1 reads MNHEY; CDR2 reads SVGAGI.

This clone was recorded a few times. This chain uses TRBV9 with TRBJ2-7, with TRBD2 identical over 9 bases. Looked up from germline, CDR1 is SGDLS and CDR2 is YYNGEE. Trimming took 0 bases from V and 4 from J; bases not matched to a gene: 5. This CDR3 region has 15 residues. CDR3 sequence: CASSVGSSGTYEQYF. CDR3 DNA: TGTGCCAGCAGCGTAGGTTCTAGCGGGACTTACGAGCAGTACTTC.

In nucleotides, the CDR3 is TGCGCCAGCAGCGTCTCACAGGGAAAAGAGACCCAGTACTTC. Protein product: CASSVSQGKETQYF. The chain links TRBV5-1 to TRBJ2-5; the D gene is possibly TRBD1 (6 bases). The CDR3 loop spans 14 amino acids. CDR1 and CDR2 (germline): SGHRS, YFSETQ. Trimming pared 4 bases from V and 3 bases from J, leaving 13 bases between.

The V and J genes are TRBV28 and TRBJ1-5; D is unclear. Germline V gives CDR1 MDHEN, CDR2 SYDVKM. The V end was cut by 3 bases, the J end by 3 bases, with 3 bases between. This CDR3 is built from 12 residues. The CDR3 reads CASSFFNQPQHF. The CDR3 nucleotides read TGTGCCAGCAGTTTCTTCAATCAGCCCCAGCATTTT. Full variable domain (missing parts from reference TRBV28 and TRBJ1-5): DVKVTQSSRYLVKRTGEKVFLECVQDMDHENMFWYRQDPGLGLRLIYFSYDVKMKEKGDIPEGYSVSREKKERFSLILESASTNQTSMYLCASSFFNQPQHFGDGTRLSIL.

This clone has a handful of counts. The chain couples TRBV5-5 to TRBJ1-3; D gene ambiguous. Germline assignment: CDR1 SGHKS and CDR2 YYEKEE (reference sequence). The CDR3 spans 14 residues. Deletions cut 0 bases from V and 0 bases from J, with 4 bases between. The CDR3 here is CASSLGGSGNTIYF. CDR3 nucleotides: TGTGCCAGCAGCTTGGGAGGCTCTGGAAACACCATATATTTT.

This rearrangement joins TRBV9 to TRBJ2-3; 12 bases map to TRBD2. With 0 bases clipped from V and 12 bases from J, the junction kept 2 bases outside the gene matches. CDR1 is SGDLS and CDR2 is YYNGEE in the germline V gene. This CDR3 is 13 amino acids long. DNA for the CDR3: TGTGCCAGCAGCGTAGGACTAGCGGGGGTACAGTATTTT. It specifies CASSVGLAGVQYF.

This clone occurred once. The gene calls are TRBV19 and TRBJ2-6; D is unresolved. Germline V gene lookup returns CDR1 LNHDA and CDR2 SQIVND (reference sequence). CDR3 length: 17 residues. The V gene lost 7 bases and the J gene lost 0 bases, with 16 bases spanning the gap. DNA for the CDR3: TGTGCCAGTAATGCGCGCTGGGCAGCCTCTGGGGCCAACGTCCTGACTTTC. Its protein product is CASNARWAASGANVLTF. Combining the CDR3 with reference TRBV19 and TRBJ2-6 gives the whole variable domain DGGITQSPKYLFRKEGQNVTLSCEQNLNHDAMYWYRQDPGQGLRLIYYSQIVNDFQKGDIAEGYSVSREKKESFPLTVTSAQKNPTAFYLCASNARWAASGANVLTFGAGSRLTVL.

The chain joins TRBV13 to TRBJ2-1; 8 nucleotides match TRBD2. The CDR3 has 15 amino acids. CDR1 is PRHDT, CDR2 FYEKMQ, per germline (reference sequence). V shed 4 bases, J shed 7 bases, and the junction held 9 bases outside the gene matches. CDR3 loop: CASSSRSGSYNEQFF. For the CDR3, the DNA is TGTGCCAGCAGCTCCCGGAGCGGGAGTTATAATGAGCAGTTCTTC.

J is TRBJ1-2 and V is TRBV9; 7 nucleotides match TRBD1. Germline trimming cut 3 bases from V and 4 bases from J; bases unmatched to any gene: 9. Germline loops: CDR1 SGDLS, CDR2 YYNGEE. The CDR3 is 15 amino acids. The CDR3 loop reads CASSETGWGGYGYTF. The CDR3 DNA is TGTGCCAGCAGCGAGACAGGGTGGGGAGGCTATGGCTACACCTTC.

This clone was seen a single time. CDR3 residues: CAARSPGQGALFGYTF. CDR3 in DNA: TGTGCCGCCAGGTCCCCGGGACAGGGGGCCCTCTTCGGCTACACCTTC. The rearrangement uses TRBV28 and TRBJ1-2, with TRBD1 identical over 12 bases. V lost 11 bases to trimming and J lost 8 bases; unmatched junction nucleotides: 18. The germline V gene encodes CDR1 MDHEN and CDR2 SYDVKM. The CDR3 consists of 16 residues.

The CDR3 DNA reads TGTGCCAGCAGCCGAGAGCGGGGACGGACCGGCCTAGCCAAAAACATTCAGTACTTC. Encoded protein: CASSRERGRTGLAKNIQYF. This rearrangement joins TRBV7-2 to TRBJ2-4; 7 bases match TRBD2. The CDR3 covers 19 residues. CDR1 SGHTA and CDR2 FQGNSA come from the germline V gene. V was pared by 5 bases and J by 0 bases, with 16 bases of the junction left unmatched.

The genes are TRBV6-5 and TRBJ1-1; D is unresolved. This CDR3 contains 13 residues. Per the germline V gene, CDR1 is MNHEY and CDR2 is SVGAGI. V lost 6 bases to trimming and J lost 6 bases, with 14 bases between them. CDR3 in amino acids: CASRAGGWPEAFF. DNA for the CDR3: TGTGCCAGCAGAGCAGGCGGGTGGCCTGAAGCTTTCTTT.

The CDR3 nucleotides read TGCGCCAGCAGCCAACGACTAGAGTCCCACTACGAGCAGTACTTC. Its protein product is CASSQRLESHYEQYF. This chain connects TRBV4-3 to TRBJ2-7, with D tentatively TRBD2 (6 bases). This CDR3 comprises 15 residues. V was cut by 2 bases and J by 3 bases, with 14 bases left in between. Germline-derived CDR1 and CDR2 are LGHNA and YSLEER.

This chain joins TRBV5-1 and TRBJ2-1; D is possibly TRBD2 (5 bases). V was pared by 2 bases and J by 9 bases, with 15 bases between. The germline V gene has CDR1 SGHRS and CDR2 YFSETQ. The CDR3 runs 14 residues. The CDR3 protein is CASSFGPGGREQFF. CDR3 nucleotides: TGCGCCAGCAGCTTTGGCCCCGGAGGTCGTGAGCAGTTCTTC.

V gene TRBV7-2 combines with J gene TRBJ2-7, with 8 bases lining up with TRBD2. Germline CDR1 is SGHTA and CDR2 is FQGNSA. The CDR3 length is 17 residues. Trimming removed 2 bases from V and 3 bases from J; junction bases left unmatched: 12. The CDR3 loop is CASSLRGGRSSFYEQYF. The CDR3 coding sequence is TGTGCCAGCAGCTTACGGGGGGGACGATCCTCTTTCTACGAGCAGTACTTC.

J is TRBJ2-5 and V is TRBV6-1; 8 nucleotides agree with TRBD1. The closer fit of TRBJ2-7 to the DNA end suggests the J call may be wrong. Germline CDR1 MNHNS, CDR2 SASEGT. CDR3 size: 15 residues. The DNA for the CDR3 is TGTGCCAGCAGTGAAAGCCCCAGGGGGCCCTACGAGCAGTACTTC. This encodes CASSESPRGPYEQYF.

This clone was seen just once. J is TRBJ2-1 and V is TRBV29-1; TRBD1 matches 9 bases. J lost 4 bases, V lost 7 bases, and 11 bases had no gene match. The CDR3 has 15 amino acids. From germline, CDR1 is SQVTM and CDR2 ANQGSEA. CDR3 coding DNA: TGCAGCGCATCAACAGGGGGCGGGATTTACAATGAGCAGTTCTTC. It yields the protein CSASTGGGIYNEQFF.

The chain is built from TRBV28 and TRBJ2-3; the match to TRBD2 covers 15 bases. Germline V gene lookup returns CDR1 MDHEN and CDR2 SYDVKM. Trimming at V came to 3 bases and at J to 2 bases, leaving 24 bases not matched to a gene. The CDR3 sequence is 24 residues long. DNA for the CDR3: TGTGCCAGCAGTTTGAGGGGGTCCGGGGACATAGGACTAGCGGGAGGGGGTTACACAGATACGCAGTATTTT. Translated: CASSLRGSGDIGLAGGGYTDTQYF.

The chain joins TRBV19 to TRBJ1-5, with 7 bases fitting TRBD1. This CDR3 comprises 15 residues. The trim removed 7 bases at V and 1 base at J, leaving 7 bases unmatched. Per the germline V gene, CDR1 is LNHDA and CDR2 is SQIVND (reference sequence). This CDR3 is CASKRDRASNQPQHF. The CDR3 DNA follows: TGTGCCAGTAAGAGAGACAGGGCAAGCAATCAGCCCCAGCATTTT. The full variable domain, completed using reference TRBV19 and TRBJ1-5, is DGGITQSPKYLFRKEGQNVTLSCEQNLNHDAMYWYRQDPGQGLRLIYYSQIVNDFQKGDIAEGYSVSREKKESFPLTVTSAQKNPTAFYLCASKRDRASNQPQHFGDGTRLSIL.

The chain recombines TRBV7-2 with TRBJ2-7; TRBD1 might be the D (6 bases). The CDR3 is made up of 16 amino acids. V was shortened by 1 base and J by 5 bases, with 18 bases between the two germline ends. CDR1 is SGHTA, CDR2 FQGNSA, per germline. DNA for the CDR3: TGTGCCAGCAGCTTAGGGGGCTGGGTAAGGGGGAACGAGCAGTACTTC. The encoded protein is CASSLGGWVRGNEQYF.

This rearrangement joins TRBV30 to TRBJ2-1; 9 bases match TRBD2. The germline V gene encodes CDR1 GTSNPN and CDR2 SVGIG (reference sequence). CDR3 size: 13 residues. Trimming took 4 bases from V and 6 from J; bases not matched to a gene: 4. The CDR3 DNA sequence: TGTGCCTGGACCGGGACTAGCCCCAATGAGCAGTTCTTC. This sequence encodes CAWTGTSPNEQFF.

This clone was counted once. The chain couples TRBV10-3 to TRBJ2-6; the D is unclear. The CDR3 contains 14 residues. The V end was cut by 0 bases, the J end by 2 bases, with 2 bases between. Per the germline V gene, CDR1 is ENHRY and CDR2 is SYGVKD. The CDR3 sequence is CAISESTGANVLTF. The CDR3 DNA follows: TGTGCCATCAGTGAGTCTACTGGGGCCAACGTCCTGACTTTC.

This chain links TRBV2 with TRBJ1-1; 7 nucleotides line up with TRBD1. The CDR3 loop spans 15 amino acids. V trimming: 8 bases; J trimming: 1 base; junction bases outside the gene matches: 10. CDR1 is SNHLY and CDR2 is FYNNEI in the germline V gene. The CDR3 spells CASRLHRGENTEAFF. In DNA, the CDR3 is TGTGCCAGCCGACTCCACAGGGGTGAGAACACTGAAGCTTTCTTT.

The V gene is TRBV4-2, the J gene TRBJ2-7, with a weak D call TRBD2 (6 bases). Germline lookup yields CDR1 LGHNA and CDR2 YNFKEQ. CDR3 size: 15 residues. The V end lost 3 bases, the J end lost 4 bases, and 16 bases lay between the germline ends. The CDR3 region has the DNA TGTGCCAGCAGCCAGGCCCGGGACTCCTCGTACGAGCAGTACTTC. This encodes CASSQARDSSYEQYF.